A selection of T cell receptor beta chains follows, all from one sample in a study of blood T cell repertoires in COVID-19. Only in-frame clones appear in the TCRdb table, and some are missing; sequencing was by immunoSEQ multiplex PCR. The sample shows around 270,000 clones, less than 90% of them seen only once. The sequenced sample consisted of peripheral blood. Receptors originate from a woman between 35 and 50 years old who had recovered from COVID-19. CDR3s include the opening cysteine and the closing phenylalanine or tryptophan. A D gene is named only where the DNA matches it firmly. A clone size is listed for some rows: how often the clone was seen (once, few, many), or a class if it is expanded.

j_call v_call d_call clone_size cdr3_nt cdr3_aa
TRBJ2-3 TRBV19 TRBD2 - TGTGCCAGTAACCCGCTCTGGGGACTAGAGATGGATACGCAGTATTTT CASNPLWGLEMDTQYF
TRBJ1-2 TRBV6-5 - - TGTGCCAGCAGTTATAACCAGTACTATGGCTACACCTTC CASSYNQYYGYTF
TRBJ2-7 TRBV28 - - TGTGCCAGCAGTTTGGAGGAGGGAGAGCAGTACTTC CASSLEEGEQYF
TRBJ2-5 TRBV10-1 - - TGCGCCAGCAGTGCGGCGGGAACAGAGACCCAGTACTTC CASSAAGTETQYF
TRBJ2-3 TRBV7-2 TRBD2 - TGTGCCAGCTCCTTTGCGGGGGGAGGTCTAACAGATACGCAGTATTTT CASSFAGGGLTDTQYF
TRBJ1-1 TRBV5-6 - once TGTGCCAGCAGCGAAACCGGGACTCATTTTGGGGTTACTGAAGCTTTCTTT CASSETGTHFGVTEAFF
TRBJ2-5 TRBV24-1 - - TGTGCCACCAGTGATTCGCCCGAGGGAGAGACCCAGTACTTC CATSDSPEGETQYF
TRBJ1-6 TRBV7-9 - - TGTGCCAGCAGCCCGGTGGGGGGAATAAATTCACCCCTCCACTTT CASSPVGGINSPLHF
TRBJ2-5 TRBV18 TRBD2 - TGTGCCAGCTCACCCGGGACTAGCGAGCGACGACAAGAGACCCAGTACTTC CASSPGTSERRQETQYF
TRBJ1-5 TRBV28 - - TGTGCCAGCAGTTTAGACGTGGAGGTAAGGCCCCAGCATTTT CASSLDVEVRPQHF
TRBJ1-4 TRBV5-4 - many TGTGCCAGCAGCGCACCAGGGGACGCCCAGGGAAAACTGTTTTTT CASSAPGDAQGKLFF
TRBJ1-5 TRBV6-5 - - TGTGCCAGCAGCTCACAGGTTAGCAATCAGCCCCAGCATTTT CASSSQVSNQPQHF
TRBJ1-4 TRBV6-1 - - TGTGCCAGCAGTGTGCAGCGCCGTTCAACTAATGAAAAACTGTTTTTT CASSVQRRSTNEKLFF
TRBJ2-3 TRBV5-1 - - TGCGCCAGCAGCTTGGGACAGGACACAGATACGCAGTATTTT CASSLGQDTDTQYF
TRBJ2-3 TRBV6-5 - - TGTGCCAGCAGTAATCAGGGTGTAAGCACAGATACGCAGTATTTT CASSNQGVSTDTQYF
TRBJ1-2 TRBV28 TRBD1 - TGTGCCAGCAGCGCAAGCTTAGGGGGCTTCGGCTATGGCTACACCTTC CASSASLGGFGYGYTF
TRBJ1-3 TRBV9 - - TGTGCCAGCAGCCCAGAGGGTTCTCCACGCTCTGACGGAAACACCATATATTTT CASSPEGSPRSDGNTIYF
TRBJ2-7 TRBV7-9 - - TGTGCCAGCAGCCTCGGGATCTCAACAACGGGTGAGCAGTACTTC CASSLGISTTGEQYF
TRBJ1-1 TRBV7-9 TRBD1 - TGTGCCAGCAGCTTAGCAGGGGACAGGGCGATCTTT CASSLAGDRAIF
TRBJ1-2 TRBV6-5 TRBD1 - TGTGCCAGCGGCCCCGGACAGGGAACGAGCGGCTACACCTTC CASGPGQGTSGYTF
TRBJ2-5 TRBV2 - many TGTGCCAGCAGTGAAGTGGCCAGCCAAGAGACCCAGTACTTC CASSEVASQETQYF
TRBJ1-2 TRBV6-5 - - TGTGCCAGCAGTTACTCCGACAAATACTATGGCTACACCTTC CASSYSDKYYGYTF
TRBJ2-5 TRBV3-1/TRBV3-2 - - TGTGCCAGCAGCCATCCCGGAGGCAGGGGTGGGGAGACCCAGTACTTC CASSHPGGRGGETQYF
TRBJ1-1 TRBV9 - few TGTGCCAGCAGCGTAAACGGGGACACTGAAGCTTTCTTT CASSVNGDTEAFF
TRBJ1-2 TRBV7-9 - - TGTGCCAGCAGCTCCAACAGGGTAGGCTACACCTTC CASSSNRVGYTF
TRBJ1-3 TRBV28 - - TGTGCCAGCCTCGGACAGCTCGGGCGCGGAGCAAGCTCTGGAAACACCATATATTTT CASLGQLGRGASSGNTIYF
TRBJ2-7 TRBV7-3 TRBD1 - TGTGCCAGCAGCCAAAACAGGGGGCCTTCCTCCGAGCAGTACTTC CASSQNRGPSSEQYF
TRBJ2-5 TRBV18 TRBD1 - TGTGCCAGCTCACCGGGGACAGGGACCCAAGAGACCCAGTACTTC CASSPGTGTQETQYF
TRBJ2-7 TRBV30 - once TGTGCCTGGAGTGTCGCTCGCGACGAGCAGTACTTC CAWSVARDEQYF
TRBJ1-1 TRBV5-1 - - TGCGCCAGCAGCTTGGCCGGACGGGGAGTTGATACTGAAGCTTTCTTT CASSLAGRGVDTEAFF
TRBJ1-1 TRBV30 TRBD1 - TGTGCCTCCCGGACAGGGCCCTCCAACACTGAAGCTTTCTTT CASRTGPSNTEAFF
TRBJ2-3 TRBV7-9 TRBD1 - TGTGCCAGCAGCTCGGACAGGGGGCCAGATACGCAGTATTTT CASSSDRGPDTQYF
TRBJ1-5 TRBV6-5 - - TGTGCCAGCACCCAGCGGGGTCAGCCCCAGCATTTT CASTQRGQPQHF
TRBJ2-1 TRBV11-2 - few TGTGCCAGCAGCTTAGAGAGGCGGGCCGGTGAGCAGTTCTTC CASSLERRAGEQFF
TRBJ1-1 TRBV18 - once TGTGCCAGCTCACCATCCCGGGGGGAGAACACTGAAGCTTTCTTT CASSPSRGENTEAFF
TRBJ1-2 TRBV7-3 - - TGTGCCAGCAGCTTAACAGCAAACTATGGCTACACCTTC CASSLTANYGYTF
TRBJ1-1 TRBV3-1/TRBV3-2 TRBD1 few TGTGCCAGCAGCCAAGCCTCAGGGGGAGGCACTGAAGCTTTCTTT CASSQASGGGTEAFF
TRBJ2-4 TRBV7-8 TRBD2 few TGTGCCAGCAGCTTTCCCTCCTGGGAGGGATCCAAAAACATTCAGTACTTC CASSFPSWEGSKNIQYF
TRBJ2-3 TRBV3-1/TRBV3-2 TRBD2 - TGTGCCAGCAGCCAAAGCGGACTAGCTCAAGATACGCAGTATTTT CASSQSGLAQDTQYF
TRBJ1-6 TRBV15 - - TGTGCCACCAGCATCGAGTATAATTCACCCCTCCACTTT CATSIEYNSPLHF
TRBJ1-1 TRBV28 TRBD1 - TGTGCCAGCAAGACAGGGGGCTACACTGAAGCTTTCTTT CASKTGGYTEAFF
TRBJ1-3 TRBV7-9 - many TGTGCCAGCAGCGTATTATGGCAGGGGATAGGAACTTCTGGAAACACCATATATTTT CASSVLWQGIGTSGNTIYF
TRBJ1-3 TRBV5-1 - - TGCGCCAGCAGCCCCGAGGGCCCGAGAAACACCATATATTTT CASSPEGPRNTIYF
TRBJ2-3 TRBV27 TRBD1 - TGTGCCAGCAGCCGAGGACAGGGTACAATAAGAGGTACGCAGTATTTT CASSRGQGTIRGTQYF
TRBJ2-5 TRBV28 - - TGTGCCAGCAGTCGTCAGTCGCGGCCTGAGACCCAGTACTTC CASSRQSRPETQYF
TRBJ1-5 TRBV19 TRBD1 few TGTGCCAGTAGTGCAGGGGGGATTGGCAATCAGCCCCAGCATTTT CASSAGGIGNQPQHF
TRBJ2-2 TRBV3-1/TRBV3-2 - - TGTGCCAGCAGCCAAGGGCCGCAGAACACCGGGGAGCTGTTTTTT CASSQGPQNTGELFF
TRBJ1-2 TRBV28 TRBD1 - TGTGCCAGCAGTTTGACAGGGTACTATGGCTACACCTTC CASSLTGYYGYTF
TRBJ2-2 TRBV5-5 - - TGTGCCAGCAGCTTACAGGGAGTGGACACCGGGGAGCTGTTTTTT CASSLQGVDTGELFF
TRBJ2-7 TRBV2 - - TGTGCCAGCAGAAAAGAGGTGGAGCAGTACTTC CASRKEVEQYF
TRBJ1-3 TRBV7-4 TRBD1 - TGTGCCAGCAGCTTTGAGGTAAGAAGACAGGGGTGGCACACCATATATTTT CASSFEVRRQGWHTIYF
TRBJ1-5 TRBV30 - - TGTGCCTGGAGTGTGAAGGGAGCGAGCAATCAGCCCCAGCATTTT CAWSVKGASNQPQHF